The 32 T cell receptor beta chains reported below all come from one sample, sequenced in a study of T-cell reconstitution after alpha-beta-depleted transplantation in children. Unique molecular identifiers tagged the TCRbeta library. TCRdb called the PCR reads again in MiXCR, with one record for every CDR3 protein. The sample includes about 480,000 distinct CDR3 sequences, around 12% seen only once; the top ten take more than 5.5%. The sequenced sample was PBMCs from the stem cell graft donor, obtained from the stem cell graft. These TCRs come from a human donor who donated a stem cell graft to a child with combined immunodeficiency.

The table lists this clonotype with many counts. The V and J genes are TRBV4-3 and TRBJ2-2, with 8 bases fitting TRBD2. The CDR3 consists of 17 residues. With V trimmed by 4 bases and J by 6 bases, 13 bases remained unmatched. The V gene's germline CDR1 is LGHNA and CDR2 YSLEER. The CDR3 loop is CASSPRSGGATSGELFF. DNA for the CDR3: TGCGCCAGCAGCCCGCGGTCCGGGGGGGCAACCTCCGGGGAGCTGTTTTTT.

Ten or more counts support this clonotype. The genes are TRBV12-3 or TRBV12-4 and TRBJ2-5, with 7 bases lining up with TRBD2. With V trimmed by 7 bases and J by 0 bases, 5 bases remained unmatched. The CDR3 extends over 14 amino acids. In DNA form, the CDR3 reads TGTGCCAGCAATAGCGGGCTATACCAAGAGACCCAGTACTTC. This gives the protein CASNSGLYQETQYF.

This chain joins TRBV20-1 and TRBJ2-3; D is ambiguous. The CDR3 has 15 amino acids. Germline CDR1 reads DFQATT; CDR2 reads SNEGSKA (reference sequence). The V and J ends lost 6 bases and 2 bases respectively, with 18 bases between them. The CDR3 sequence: CSARTGDWVTDTQYF. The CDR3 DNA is TGCAGTGCAAGGACGGGTGATTGGGTCACAGATACGCAGTATTTT.

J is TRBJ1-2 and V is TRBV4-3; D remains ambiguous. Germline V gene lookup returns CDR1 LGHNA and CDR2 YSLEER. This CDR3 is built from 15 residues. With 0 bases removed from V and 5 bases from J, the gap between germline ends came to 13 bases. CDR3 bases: TGCGCCAGCAGCCAAGATCCTACAGTTAGATATGGCTACACCTTC. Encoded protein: CASSQDPTVRYGYTF.

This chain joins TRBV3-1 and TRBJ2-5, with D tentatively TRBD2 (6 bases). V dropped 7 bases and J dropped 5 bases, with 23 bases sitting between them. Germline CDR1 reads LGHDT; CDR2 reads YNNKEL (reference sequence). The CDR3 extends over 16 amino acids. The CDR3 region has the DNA TGTGCCAGCAACACCATGGGGACTTCCATGCAGGAGACCCAGTACTTC. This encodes CASNTMGTSMQETQYF.

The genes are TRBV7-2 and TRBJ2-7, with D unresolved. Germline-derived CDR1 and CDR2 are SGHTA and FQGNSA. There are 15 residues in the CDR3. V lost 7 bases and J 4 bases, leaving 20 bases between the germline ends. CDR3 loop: CASTLGPPPDYEQYF. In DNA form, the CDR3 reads TGTGCCAGCACCCTGGGTCCCCCGCCCGATTACGAGCAGTACTTC.

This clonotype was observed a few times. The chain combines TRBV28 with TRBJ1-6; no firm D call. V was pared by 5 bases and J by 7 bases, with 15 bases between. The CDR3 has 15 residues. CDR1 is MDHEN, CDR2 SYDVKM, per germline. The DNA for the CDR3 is TGTGCCAGCAGTCCGCCCCTCGGGCCGAATTCACCCCTCCACTTT. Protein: CASSPPLGPNSPLHF. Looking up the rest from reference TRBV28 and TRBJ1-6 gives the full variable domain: DVKVTQSSRYLVKRTGEKVFLECVQDMDHENMFWYRQDPGLGLRLIYFSYDVKMKEKGDIPEGYSVSREKKERFSLILESASTNQTSMYLCASSPPLGPNSPLHFGNGTRLTVT.

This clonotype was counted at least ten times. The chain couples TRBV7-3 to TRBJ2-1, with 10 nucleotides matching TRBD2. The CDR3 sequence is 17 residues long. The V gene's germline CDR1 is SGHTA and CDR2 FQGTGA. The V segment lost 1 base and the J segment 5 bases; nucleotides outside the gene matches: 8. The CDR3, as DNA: TGTGCCAGCAGCTTAAGGCCAGCGGGGGGGTCTAACAATGAGCAGTTCTTC. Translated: CASSLRPAGGSNNEQFF.

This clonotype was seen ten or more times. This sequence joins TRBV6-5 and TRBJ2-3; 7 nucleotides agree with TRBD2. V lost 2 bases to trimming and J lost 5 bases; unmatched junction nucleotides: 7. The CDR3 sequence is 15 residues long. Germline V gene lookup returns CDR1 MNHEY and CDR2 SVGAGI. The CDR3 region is CASSYGGGQGDTQYF. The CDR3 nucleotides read TGTGCCAGCAGTTACGGGGGAGGGCAGGGAGATACGCAGTATTTT.

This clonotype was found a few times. The CDR3 reads CASSSPDGLAGYNEQFF. CDR3 sequence (DNA): TGTGCCAGCAGCTCACCCGATGGGCTAGCGGGGTATAATGAGCAGTTCTTC. The chain carries TRBV7-2 and TRBJ2-1, with TRBD2 matching 9 bases. Germline loops: CDR1 SGHTA, CDR2 FQGNSA. The V and J ends lost 4 bases and 7 bases, in that order; junction bases with no gene match: 14. This CDR3 has 17 amino acids.

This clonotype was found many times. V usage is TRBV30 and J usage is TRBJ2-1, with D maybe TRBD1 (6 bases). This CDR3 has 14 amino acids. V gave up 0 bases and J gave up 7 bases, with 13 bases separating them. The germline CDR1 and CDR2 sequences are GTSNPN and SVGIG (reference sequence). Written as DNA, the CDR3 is TGTGCCTGGAGTGTACTACAGGGTTCGAATGAGCAGTTCTTC. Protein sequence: CAWSVLQGSNEQFF.

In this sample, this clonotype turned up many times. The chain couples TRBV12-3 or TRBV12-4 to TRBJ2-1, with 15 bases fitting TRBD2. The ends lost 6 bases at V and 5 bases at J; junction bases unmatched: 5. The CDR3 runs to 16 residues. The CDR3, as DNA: TGTGCCAGCAGGGGACTAGCGGGAGGCATTAACAATGAGCAGTTCTTC. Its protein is CASRGLAGGINNEQFF.

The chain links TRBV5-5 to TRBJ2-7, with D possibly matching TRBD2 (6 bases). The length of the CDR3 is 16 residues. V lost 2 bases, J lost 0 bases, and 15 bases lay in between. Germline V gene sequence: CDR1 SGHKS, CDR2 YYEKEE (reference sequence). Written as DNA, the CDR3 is TGTGCCAGCAGCTTCAGGGACCGGGAGTTCTCCTACGAGCAGTACTTC. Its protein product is CASSFRDREFSYEQYF.

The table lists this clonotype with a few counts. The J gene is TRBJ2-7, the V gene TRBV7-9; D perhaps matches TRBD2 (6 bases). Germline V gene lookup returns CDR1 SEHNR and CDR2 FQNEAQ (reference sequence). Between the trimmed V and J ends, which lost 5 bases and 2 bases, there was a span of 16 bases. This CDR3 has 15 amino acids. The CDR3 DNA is TGTGCCAGCAGCGGAACTAGCCTCTCCCCCTACGAGCAGTACTTC. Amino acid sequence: CASSGTSLSPYEQYF.

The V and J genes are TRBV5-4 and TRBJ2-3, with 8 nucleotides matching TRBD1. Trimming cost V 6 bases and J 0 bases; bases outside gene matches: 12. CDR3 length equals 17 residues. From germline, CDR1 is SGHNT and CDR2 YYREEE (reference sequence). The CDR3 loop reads CASKGDQGAPSTDTQYF. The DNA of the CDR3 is TGTGCCAGCAAAGGTGATCAGGGGGCCCCAAGCACAGATACGCAGTATTTT.

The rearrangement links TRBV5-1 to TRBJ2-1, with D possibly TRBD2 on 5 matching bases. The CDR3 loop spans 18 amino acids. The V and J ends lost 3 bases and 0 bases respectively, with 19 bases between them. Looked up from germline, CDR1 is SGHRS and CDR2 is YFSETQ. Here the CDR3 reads CASSSLYLGRDSYNEQFF. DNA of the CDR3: TGCGCCAGCAGCTCTCTCTATCTAGGACGGGACTCCTACAATGAGCAGTTCTTC.

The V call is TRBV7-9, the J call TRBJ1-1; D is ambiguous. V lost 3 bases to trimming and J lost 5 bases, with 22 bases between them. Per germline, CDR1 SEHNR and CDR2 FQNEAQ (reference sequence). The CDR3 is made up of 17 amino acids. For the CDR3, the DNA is TGTGCCAGCAGCTTCTCAGGTCAGGTCCCTGGCGCTACTGAAGCTTTCTTT. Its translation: CASSFSGQVPGATEAFF.

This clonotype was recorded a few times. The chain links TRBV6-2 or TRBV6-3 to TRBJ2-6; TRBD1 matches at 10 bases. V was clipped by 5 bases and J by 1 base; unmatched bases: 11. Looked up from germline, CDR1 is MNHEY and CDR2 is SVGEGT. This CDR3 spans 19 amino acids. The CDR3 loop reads CASSPGQGRSSSGANVLTF. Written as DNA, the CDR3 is TGTGCCAGCAGTCCGGGACAGGGGAGATCGAGTTCTGGGGCCAACGTCCTGACTTTC.

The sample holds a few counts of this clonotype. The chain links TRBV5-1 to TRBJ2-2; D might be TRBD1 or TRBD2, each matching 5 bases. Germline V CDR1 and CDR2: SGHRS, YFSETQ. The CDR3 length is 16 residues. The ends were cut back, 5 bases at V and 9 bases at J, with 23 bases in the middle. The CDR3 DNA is TGCGCCAGCAGAGGGGCAGATGGGGACGGAGCCAGGGAGCTGTTTTTT. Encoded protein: CASRGADGDGARELFF.

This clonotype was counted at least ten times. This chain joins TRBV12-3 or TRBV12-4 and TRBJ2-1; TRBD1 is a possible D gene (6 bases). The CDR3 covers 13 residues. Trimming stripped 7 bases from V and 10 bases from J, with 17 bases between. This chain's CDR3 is CASTNREGGEQFF. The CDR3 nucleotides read TGTGCCAGCACCAATCGGGAAGGGGGAGAGCAGTTCTTC.

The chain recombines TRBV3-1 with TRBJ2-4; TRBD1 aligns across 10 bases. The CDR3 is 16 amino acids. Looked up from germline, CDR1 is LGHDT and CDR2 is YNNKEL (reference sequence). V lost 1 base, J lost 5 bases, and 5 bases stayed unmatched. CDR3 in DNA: TGTGCCAGCAGCCAAGTGACCGGGACAGGGGAAAACATTCAGTACTTC. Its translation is CASSQVTGTGENIQYF.

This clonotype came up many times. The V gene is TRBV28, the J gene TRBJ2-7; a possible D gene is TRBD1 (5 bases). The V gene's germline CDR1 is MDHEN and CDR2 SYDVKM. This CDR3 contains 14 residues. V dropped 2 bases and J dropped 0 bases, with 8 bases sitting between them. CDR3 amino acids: CASSLPDNSYEQYF. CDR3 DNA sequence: TGTGCCAGCAGTTTACCGGACAACTCCTACGAGCAGTACTTC.

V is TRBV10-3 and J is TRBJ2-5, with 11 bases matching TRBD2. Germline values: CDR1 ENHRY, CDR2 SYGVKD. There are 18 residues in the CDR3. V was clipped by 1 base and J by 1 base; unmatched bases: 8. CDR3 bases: TGTGCCATCAGTGAGTTGTACGGGACTAGCGGACTCCAAGAGACCCAGTACTTC. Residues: CAISELYGTSGLQETQYF.

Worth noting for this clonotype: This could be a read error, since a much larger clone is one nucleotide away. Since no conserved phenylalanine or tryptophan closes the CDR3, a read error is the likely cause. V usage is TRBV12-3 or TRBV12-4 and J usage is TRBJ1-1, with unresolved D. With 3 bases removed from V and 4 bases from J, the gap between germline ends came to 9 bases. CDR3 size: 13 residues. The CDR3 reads CASSFKGFTEAFS. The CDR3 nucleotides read TGTGCCAGCAGTTTTAAGGGATTCACTGAAGCTTTCTCT.

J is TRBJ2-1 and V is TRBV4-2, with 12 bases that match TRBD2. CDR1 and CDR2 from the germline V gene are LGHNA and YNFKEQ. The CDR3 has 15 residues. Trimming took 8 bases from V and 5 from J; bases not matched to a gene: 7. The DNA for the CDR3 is TGTGCCAGCGGCCCCGGACTAGCGGGAAACAATGAGCAGTTCTTC. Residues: CASGPGLAGNNEQFF.

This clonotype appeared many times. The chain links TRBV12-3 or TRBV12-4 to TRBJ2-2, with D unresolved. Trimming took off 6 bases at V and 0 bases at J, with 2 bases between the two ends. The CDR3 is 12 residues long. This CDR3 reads CASRPNTGELFF. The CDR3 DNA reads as TGTGCCAGCAGGCCGAACACCGGGGAGCTGTTTTTT.

This CDR3 reads CASSTSGSHRETQYF. The CDR3, as DNA: TGTGCCAGCAGCACATCAGGGAGTCACCGGGAGACCCAGTACTTC. The J gene is TRBJ2-5, the V gene TRBV9; D may be TRBD1 or TRBD2 (5 bases each). Per the germline V gene, CDR1 is SGDLS and CDR2 is YYNGEE. There are 15 residues in the CDR3. V was trimmed by 4 bases and J by 5 bases, leaving 18 bases between them.

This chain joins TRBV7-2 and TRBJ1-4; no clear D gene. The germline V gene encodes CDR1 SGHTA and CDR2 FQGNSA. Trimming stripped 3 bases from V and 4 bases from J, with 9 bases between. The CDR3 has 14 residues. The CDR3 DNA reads TGTGCCAGCAGCTTTGGGCGGAATAATGAAAAACTGTTTTTT. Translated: CASSFGRNNEKLFF.

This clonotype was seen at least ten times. The CDR3 bases are TGTGCCAGCACGGGCAGGGGTGCCTACGAGCAGTACTTC. This codes for CASTGRGAYEQYF. V and J are TRBV7-8 and TRBJ2-7, with D perhaps TRBD1 (6 bases). The V end lost 7 bases, the J end lost 2 bases, and 12 bases lay between the germline ends. CDR1 is SGHVS, CDR2 FQNEAQ, per germline. The CDR3 is made up of 13 amino acids.

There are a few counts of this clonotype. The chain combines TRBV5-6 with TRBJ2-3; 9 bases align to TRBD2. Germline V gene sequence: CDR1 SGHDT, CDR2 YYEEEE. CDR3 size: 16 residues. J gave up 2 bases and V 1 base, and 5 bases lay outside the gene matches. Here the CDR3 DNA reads TGTGCCAGCAGCTTGATAGCGGGGGACCTCACAGATACGCAGTATTTT. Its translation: CASSLIAGDLTDTQYF.

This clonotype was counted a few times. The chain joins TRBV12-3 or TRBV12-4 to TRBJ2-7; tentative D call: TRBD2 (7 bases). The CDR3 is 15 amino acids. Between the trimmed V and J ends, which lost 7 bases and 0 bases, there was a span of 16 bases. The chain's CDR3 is CASTRFGGPSYEQYF. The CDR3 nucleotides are TGTGCCAGCACACGATTCGGGGGGCCCTCCTACGAGCAGTACTTC.

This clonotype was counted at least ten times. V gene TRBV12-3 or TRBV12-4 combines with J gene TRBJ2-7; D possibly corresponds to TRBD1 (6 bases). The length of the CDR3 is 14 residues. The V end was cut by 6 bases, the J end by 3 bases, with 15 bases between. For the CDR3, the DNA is TGTGCCAGCAGCGACAGGTCACGGCACTACGAGCAGTACTTC. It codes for CASSDRSRHYEQYF.